The 32 T cell receptor beta chains below all came from one sample that was sequenced in a study of shared clonotypes between healthy human individuals. TCRdb's table, derived via immunoSEQ multiplex PCR, lists solely in-frame clones and lacks some. The data hold roughly 720,000 clones, with less than 95% observed a single time. Input material: memory CD8+ T cells from PBMCs. This sample's subset: CD45RO+ cells pooled with CCR7-negative TemRA cells. All receptors derive from a man younger than 35 in good health. Some clones in this sample may be carry-over from other donors' samples.

The rearrangement links TRBV19 to TRBJ2-1; TRBD2 agrees at 8 bases. The CDR3 covers 15 residues. Germline trimming cut 2 bases from V and 2 bases from J; bases unmatched to any gene: 2. Germline values: CDR1 LNHDA, CDR2 SQIVND (reference sequence). The CDR3 is CASSIYSGTYNEQFF. Written as DNA, the CDR3 is TGTGCCAGTAGTATATATAGCGGGACCTACAATGAGCAGTTCTTC.

The chain is built from TRBV27 and TRBJ2-2; D may correspond to TRBD1 or TRBD2 (5 bases each). Germline V CDR1 and CDR2: MNHEY, SMNVEV (reference sequence). This CDR3 contains 17 residues. The V and J ends lost 1 base and 1 base respectively, with 13 bases between them. The CDR3 spells CASSLYGGRENTGELFF. CDR3 sequence (DNA): TGTGCCAGCAGTTTATATGGGGGACGGGAGAACACCGGGGAGCTGTTTTTT.

Written as DNA, the CDR3 is TGTGCCAGCAGTTTAGGGGCCAAGCTCTTCTACGAGCAGTACTTC. Translating it yields CASSLGAKLFYEQYF. This chain joins TRBV27 and TRBJ2-7, with D tentatively TRBD1 (5 bases). Germline lookup yields CDR1 MNHEY and CDR2 SMNVEV (reference sequence). The ends were cut back, 2 bases at V and 3 bases at J, with 14 bases in the middle. The CDR3 is 15 amino acids.

In this sample, this clone turned up once. The chain carries TRBV21-1 and TRBJ2-7; TRBD2 is the table's D call, not checked against the DNA. TRBV21-1 is assigned pseudogene status. The CDR3 consists of 18 residues. The CDR3 reads CASSKALFSSSGNATEYF. For the CDR3, the DNA is TGTGCCAGCAGCAAAGCGCTTTTTTCGTCTAGCGGGAATGCTACGGAGTACTTC.

This rearrangement joins TRBV4-1 to TRBJ1-2, with 7 bases lining up with TRBD1. V was pared by 5 bases and J by 5 bases, with 8 bases of the junction left unmatched. This CDR3 has 14 amino acids. CDR1 is MGHRA, CDR2 YSYEKL, per germline. CDR3 nucleotides: TGCGCCAGCAGCTACGACAGGGTAGGGTATGGCTACACCTTC. It codes for CASSYDRVGYGYTF.

This chain links TRBV19 with TRBJ2-3; D is ambiguous. The CDR3 contains 17 residues. The V gene's germline CDR1 is LNHDA and CDR2 SQIVND (reference sequence). The V gene lost 1 base and the J gene lost 4 bases, with 18 bases spanning the gap. CDR3 in DNA: TGTGCCAGTAGTATAGCCCCTGGGAACCCTGGAGCAGATACGCAGTATTTT. Its translation is CASSIAPGNPGADTQYF.

This clone was found once. V usage is TRBV10-3 and J usage is TRBJ2-7; D is uncertain. Germline V lookup: CDR1 ENHRY, CDR2 SYGVKD. Between the trimmed V and J ends, which lost 0 bases and 6 bases, there was a span of 9 bases. The CDR3 covers 13 residues. CDR3 protein: CAISESTLVEQYF. The CDR3 nucleotides read TGTGCCATCAGTGAGTCGACCCTCGTCGAGCAGTACTTC.

This clone came up a few times. The gene calls are TRBV9 and TRBJ2-7; 7 bases align to TRBD1. Germline values: CDR1 SGDLS, CDR2 YYNGEE. CDR3 size: 15 residues. After removal of 4 bases from V and 6 bases from J, the junction contained 13 bases not matched to a gene. CDR3 in amino acids: CASSPRQGPVGEQYF. The CDR3 region has the DNA TGTGCCAGCAGCCCCCGACAGGGCCCCGTTGGCGAGCAGTACTTC. The whole variable domain, filled in from reference TRBV9 and TRBJ2-7, reads DSGVTQTPKHLITATGQRVTLRCSPRSGDLSVYWYQQSLDQGLQFLIQYYNGEERAKGNILERFSAQQFPDLHSELNLSSLELGDSALYFCASSPRQGPVGEQYFGPGTRLTVT.

The chain is built from TRBV7-7 and TRBJ2-2; D is possibly TRBD1 or TRBD2 (5 bases each). Per the germline V gene, CDR1 is SSHAT and CDR2 is FNYEAQ (reference sequence). The CDR3 has 14 amino acids. Trimming removed 3 bases at V and 4 bases at J, with 9 bases between. The DNA of the CDR3 is TGTGCCAGCAGCTTGGGGGTAGGCACCGGGGAGCTGTTTTTT. Residues: CASSLGVGTGELFF.

The rearrangement joins TRBV5-6 to TRBJ1-2, with D possibly TRBD1 on 5 matching bases. The CDR3 totals 14 residues. Looked up from germline, CDR1 is SGHDT and CDR2 is YYEEEE. V was clipped by 4 bases and J by 2 bases, with 12 bases between them. DNA of the CDR3: TGTGCCAGCAGCCTCGGGGGTACAAACTATGGCTACACCTTC. It yields the protein CASSLGGTNYGYTF. Full variable domain (remainder filled in from reference TRBV5-6 and TRBJ1-2): DAGVTQSPTHLIKTRGQQVTLRCSPKSGHDTVSWYQQALGQGPQFIFQYYEEEERQRGNFPDRFSGHQFPNYSSELNVNALLLGDSALYLCASSLGGTNYGYTFGSGTRLTVV.

V and J are TRBV27 and TRBJ2-1, with 9 positions matching TRBD2. The CDR3 has 15 amino acids. Germline V lookup: CDR1 MNHEY, CDR2 SMNVEV (reference sequence). The junction had 9 bases not matched to a gene; V was cut back by 5 bases and J by 7 bases. CDR3 residues: CASSGSGSYENEQFF. DNA of the CDR3: TGTGCCAGCAGTGGTAGCGGGAGTTACGAGAATGAGCAGTTCTTC.

The rearrangement uses TRBV4-1 and TRBJ1-5; possibly TRBD1 for D (6 bases). The CDR3 runs to 14 residues. Germline-derived CDR1 and CDR2 are MGHRA and YSYEKL. The V end lost 2 bases, the J end lost 5 bases, and 10 bases lay between the germline ends. The CDR3 protein is CASSQSRGDQPQHF. The CDR3 DNA reads as TGCGCCAGCAGCCAAAGTAGGGGGGATCAGCCCCAGCATTTT.

This chain links TRBV6-1 with TRBJ1-4, with TRBD1 as a possible D gene (5 bases). V was clipped by 2 bases and J by 8 bases, with 18 bases between them. Germline CDR1 reads MNHNS; CDR2 reads SASEGT. CDR3 length equals 16 residues. Written as DNA, the CDR3 is TGTGCCAGCAGTGAAAGGCGAGGGGCTGGGGGGGAAAAACTGTTTTTT. Its protein product is CASSERRGAGGEKLFF.

The chain combines TRBV13 with TRBJ2-7; D not certain. V was trimmed by 0 bases and J by 4 bases, leaving 16 bases between them. The germline V gene has CDR1 PRHDT and CDR2 FYEKMQ (reference sequence). The CDR3 runs 16 residues. CDR3 amino acids: CASSLGLLPFWYEQYF. CDR3 nucleotides: TGTGCCAGCAGCTTAGGCCTACTACCCTTTTGGTACGAGCAGTACTTC.

V gene TRBV5-4 combines with J gene TRBJ2-1; 13 bases are a match to TRBD2. V lost 5 bases to trimming and J lost 1 base; unmatched junction nucleotides: 3. Germline V gene data show CDR1 as SGHNT and CDR2 as YYREEE (reference sequence). The CDR3 runs to 16 residues. The CDR3 sequence is CASRTSGRRSYNEQFF. The DNA for the CDR3 is TGTGCCAGCAGGACTAGCGGGAGGAGGTCCTACAATGAGCAGTTCTTC.

There are a few counts of this clone. The V call is TRBV7-9, the J call TRBJ1-5, with 7 positions matching TRBD1. V shed 5 bases, J shed 3 bases, and the junction held 4 bases outside the gene matches. This CDR3 contains 14 residues. The germline V gene has CDR1 SEHNR and CDR2 FQNEAQ (reference sequence). The CDR3 protein is CASSKGQFNQPQHF. In nucleotides, the CDR3 is TGTGCCAGCAGCAAGGGACAGTTCAATCAGCCCCAGCATTTT.

This clone was picked up a small number of times. V is TRBV6-6 and J is TRBJ2-2; no clear D gene. The germline V and J ends were trimmed by 4 bases and 7 bases, with 10 bases remaining between them. There are 13 residues in the CDR3. Germline CDR1 is MNHNY and CDR2 is SVGAGI (reference sequence). The CDR3 bases are TGTGCCAGCAGTTCCTGGTCGGTCGGGGAGCTGTTTTTT. This encodes CASSSWSVGELFF.

The chain uses TRBV28 and TRBJ2-7, with 10 nucleotides matching TRBD1. The V gene's germline CDR1 is MDHEN and CDR2 SYDVKM. Unmatched junction bases numbered 11, after V lost 6 bases and J lost 6 bases. The CDR3 consists of 15 residues. The CDR3 here is CASSLPRDRGSEQYF. CDR3 DNA sequence: TGTGCCAGCAGCCTCCCGAGGGACAGGGGATCCGAGCAGTACTTC.

V usage is TRBV6-6 and J usage is TRBJ2-7; TRBD2 matches at 7 bases. Germline values: CDR1 MNHNY, CDR2 SVGAGI (reference sequence). There are 15 residues in the CDR3. J gave up 0 bases and V 6 bases, and 8 bases lay outside the gene matches. CDR3 in DNA: TGTGCCAGCAGCCCCGGGGAGGGAATCTCCTACGAGCAGTACTTC. Translated, it gives CASSPGEGISYEQYF.

The chain recombines TRBV10-2 with TRBJ2-7; possible D gene TRBD2, 7 bases. V gave up 6 bases and J gave up 5 bases, with 14 bases separating them. CDR3 size: 13 residues. Germline V gives CDR1 WSHSY, CDR2 SAAADI. This CDR3 is CASRVGRGNEQYF. In DNA, the CDR3 is TGCGCCAGCAGGGTAGGGAGGGGGAACGAGCAGTACTTC.

The chain employs TRBV7-9 and TRBJ1-2; TRBD1 matches at 7 bases. CDR3 length: 15 residues. The germline gives CDR1 SEHNR, CDR2 FQNEAQ (reference sequence). J was trimmed by 4 bases and V by 5 bases; bases with no gene match: 10. CDR3 DNA: TGTGCCAGCAGCCCCGAACGACAGGGAATCTATGGCTACACCTTC. Protein: CASSPERQGIYGYTF.

The chain is built from TRBV6-1 and TRBJ2-7; a weak D match, TRBD1 (5 bases). Per germline, CDR1 MNHNS and CDR2 SASEGT. The CDR3 is 15 amino acids. V gave up 6 bases and J gave up 0 bases, with 15 bases separating them. In nucleotides, the CDR3 is TGTGCCAGCAGGGAGCAGGGCCAGAGCTCCTACGAGCAGTACTTC. Translation gives CASREQGQSSYEQYF.

The chain carries TRBV11-1 and TRBJ2-3, with D hard to call. CDR3 length: 13 amino acids. V dropped 3 bases and J dropped 4 bases, with 8 bases sitting between them. The germline CDR1 and CDR2 sequences are SGHAT and FQDESV (reference sequence). CDR3 sequence (DNA): TGTGCCAGCAGCTTGGTTAGGCCAGATACGCAGTATTTT. It translates to CASSLVRPDTQYF.

The CDR3 sequence: CASTRYFGGKDTGELFF. The CDR3 bases are TGTGCCAGCACCCGGTATTTCGGGGGTAAAGACACCGGGGAGCTGTTTTTT. The chain has TRBV7-3 and TRBJ2-2; D might be TRBD2 (6 bases). V was pared by 7 bases and J by 3 bases, with 21 bases between. Germline V lookup: CDR1 SGHTA, CDR2 FQGTGA. CDR3 length: 17 residues.

This clone has only one observation. This chain joins TRBV13 and TRBJ1-3, with D hard to call. This CDR3 is built from 15 residues. Germline lookup yields CDR1 PRHDT and CDR2 FYEKMQ (reference sequence). V was cut by 5 bases and J by 1 base, with 12 bases left in between. The CDR3 here is CASSISGISGNTIYF. In DNA form, the CDR3 reads TGTGCCAGCAGCATCTCCGGGATATCTGGAAACACCATATATTTT.

The V gene is TRBV9, the J gene TRBJ2-1, with 9 bases matching TRBD1. This CDR3 region has 19 residues. Per germline, CDR1 SGDLS and CDR2 YYNGEE. J lost 5 bases, V lost 3 bases, and 18 bases had no gene match. The CDR3 sequence: CASSARRGRGDRANNEQFF. In DNA form, the CDR3 reads TGTGCCAGCAGCGCCCGAAGAGGGAGGGGGGACAGGGCAAACAATGAGCAGTTCTTC.

The V gene is TRBV10-1, the J gene TRBJ1-5; D gene unclear. The CDR3 covers 13 residues. V was pared by 8 bases and J by 5 bases, with 13 bases between. Germline loops: CDR1 WNHNN, CDR2 SYGVQD (reference sequence). The CDR3 coding sequence is TGCGCCAGCTCCGACGGTCTGTATCAGCCCCAGCATTTT. Amino acids: CASSDGLYQPQHF.

The chain links TRBV5-1 to TRBJ2-5, with 9 bases matching TRBD2. From germline, CDR1 is SGHRS and CDR2 YFSETQ. This CDR3 has 15 amino acids. J was trimmed by 1 base and V by 7 bases; bases with no gene match: 8. As DNA, the CDR3 is TGCGCCAGCGGAGGACTAGCGTACACCCAAGAGACCCAGTACTTC. Its translation is CASGGLAYTQETQYF.

This clone was found a few times. This rearrangement joins TRBV6-4 to TRBJ2-7; TRBD1 might be the D (6 bases). Germline V gives CDR1 MRHNA, CDR2 SNTAGT. The CDR3 covers 15 residues. The ends were cut back, 3 bases at V and 6 bases at J, with 18 bases in the middle. The DNA of the CDR3 is TGTGCCAGCAGTGAGTCAGGGGAAGGTGTCTCCGAGCAGTACTTC. Translating it yields CASSESGEGVSEQYF.

This rearrangement joins TRBV10-3 to TRBJ2-7; D is perhaps TRBD1 (6 bases). The CDR3 is 13 amino acids. Trimming pared 6 bases from V and 5 bases from J, leaving 14 bases between. Per germline, CDR1 ENHRY and CDR2 SYGVKD. The CDR3 spells CAISGTLNNEQYF. Written as DNA, the CDR3 is TGTGCCATCAGCGGGACACTTAACAACGAGCAGTACTTC.

This chain joins TRBV7-9 and TRBJ1-1; 8 positions agree with TRBD1. After removal of 5 bases from V and 5 bases from J, the junction contained 10 bases not matched to a gene. Germline V CDR1 and CDR2: SEHNR, FQNEAQ (reference sequence). The CDR3 length is 15 residues. DNA of the CDR3: TGTGCCAGCAGCCCCGGACAGGGCGTAGGTACTGAAGCTTTCTTT. The encoded protein is CASSPGQGVGTEAFF.

Worth noting for this clone: Other nucleotide sequences in the sample specify the same CDR3. This CDR3 is CASSPRVGAYEQYF. The CDR3 nucleotides read TGTGCCAGCAGTCCCAGGGTAGGGGCCTACGAGCAGTACTTC. This chain uses TRBV28 with TRBJ2-7, with D possibly matching TRBD1 (5 bases). Germline CDR1 and CDR2: MDHEN and SYDVKM. The V end was cut by 5 bases, the J end by 2 bases, with 13 bases between. The CDR3 is 14 amino acids.